This TCR beta chain was found in a study of blood T cell repertoires in COVID-19. Across the whole study: COVID-19 samples, acute and convalescent, were from the United States, Italy and Spain.

This clone has more than one count but fewer than ten. One junction end disagrees with the germline gene, perhaps due to a read error. Only in-frame clones appear in the TCRdb table, and some are missing; sequencing was by immunoSEQ multiplex PCR. The top ten hold 8% to 9.5% of the sample, which has 200,000 to 300,000 clones, over 70% seen once. The germline gives CDR1 SSHAT, CDR2 FNYEAQ (reference sequence). This CDR3 is 15 amino acids long. The gene calls are TRBV7-7 and TRBJ2-5; a weak D match, TRBD1 (6 bases). Sequenced input: peripheral blood. This sequence originates from a human donor in a cohort sampled during active COVID-19. Written as DNA, the CDR3 is TGTGCTAGCAGTGTCATGGGGGCTGCAGGGGAGACCCAGTACTTC. Amino acids: CASSVMGAAGETQYF.